The clone carrying this TCR beta chain was seen at least ten times. The antigen remains undetermined. TCRdb ran MiXCR on the 5' RACE reads and lists one entry per CDR3 protein. The sample holds some 280,000 distinct CDR3 sequences, 15% to 20% seen once. The CDR3 is 14 residues long. The germline gives CDR1 SQVTM, CDR2 ANQGSEA. V lost 0 bases and J lost 4, with 12 bases in between. This specimen comes from a study of T-cell memory formation after mild COVID-19. As for the study in general: There were largely donor-specific TCR clusters.

Study-wide points: Largely, contracting CD4+ clones fell within CM and EM, and contracting CD8+ clones within EMRA.

This clonotype was sampled from a young man who had mild COVID-19 (a few samples of this study predate the infection). Cell type and time point are not known. The sample comprised PBMCs or a T cell subset sorted from them (not recorded which). V usage is TRBV29-1 and J usage is TRBJ1-1; the D is unclear. The CDR3 is CSVEDTVKGTEAFF. CDR3 bases: TGCAGCGTTGAAGATACGGTAAAAGGCACTGAAGCTTTCTTT. Supplemented by reference TRBV29-1 and TRBJ1-1, the full variable domain reads SAVISQKPSRDICQRGTSLTIQCQVDSQVTMMFWYRQQPGQSLTLIATANQGSEATYESGFVIDKFPISRPNLTFSTLTVSNMSPEDSSIYLCSVEDTVKGTEAFFGQGTRLTVV.